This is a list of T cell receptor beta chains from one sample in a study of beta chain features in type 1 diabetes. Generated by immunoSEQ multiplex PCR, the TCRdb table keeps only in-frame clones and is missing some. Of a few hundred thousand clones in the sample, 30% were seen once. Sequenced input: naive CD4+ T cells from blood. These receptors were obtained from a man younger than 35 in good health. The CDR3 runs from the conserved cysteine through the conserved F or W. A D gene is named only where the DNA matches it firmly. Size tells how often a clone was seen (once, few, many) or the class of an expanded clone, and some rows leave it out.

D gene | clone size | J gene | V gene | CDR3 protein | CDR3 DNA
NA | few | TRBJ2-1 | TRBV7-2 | CASSSDLSSYNEQFF | TGTGCCAGCAGCTCAGACTTGAGCTCCTACAATGAGCAGTTCTTC
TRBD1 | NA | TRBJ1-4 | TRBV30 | CGLGDSNEKLFF | TGTGGCCTTGGGGACAGTAATGAAAAACTGTTTTTT
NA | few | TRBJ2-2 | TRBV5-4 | CASSPNTGELFF | TGTGCCAGCAGCCCAAACACCGGGGAGCTGTTTTTT
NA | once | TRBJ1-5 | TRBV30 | CAWSMGQINQPQHF | TGTGCCTGGAGTATGGGGCAGATCAATCAGCCCCAGCATTTT
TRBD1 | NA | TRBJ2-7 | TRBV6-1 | CASSERGTGGYEQYF | TGTGCCAGCAGTGAACGTGGGACAGGGGGCTACGAGCAGTACTTC
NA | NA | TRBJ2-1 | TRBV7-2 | CASSTGLTAYNEQFF | TGTGCCAGCAGCACAGGGTTGACAGCATACAATGAGCAGTTCTTC
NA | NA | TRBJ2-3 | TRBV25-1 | CASSELRPTDTQYF | TGTGCCAGCAGTGAATTGAGGCCCACAGATACGCAGTATTTT
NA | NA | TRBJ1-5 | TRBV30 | CAWSPLDRSNQPQHF | TGTGCCTGGAGCCCTCTGGACAGAAGCAATCAGCCCCAGCATTTT
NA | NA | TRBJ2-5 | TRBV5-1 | CASSLSLEGTQYF | TGCGCCAGCAGCTTGTCCCTCGAGGGGACCCAGTACTTC
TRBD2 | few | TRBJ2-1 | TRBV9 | CASSVLAGGSYNEQFF | TGTGCCAGCAGCGTGCTGGCGGGAGGGTCCTACAATGAGCAGTTCTTC
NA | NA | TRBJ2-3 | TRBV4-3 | CASRGGLARDTDTQYF | TGCGCCAGCAGGGGTGGACTCGCCAGAGACACAGATACGCAGTATTTT
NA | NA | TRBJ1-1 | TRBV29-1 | CSVVVRGVNTEAFF | TGCAGCGTTGTTGTAAGGGGGGTGAACACTGAAGCTTTCTTT
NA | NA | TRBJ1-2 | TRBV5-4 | CASSRSWAGYTF | TGTGCCAGCAGCCGGTCGTGGGCTGGCTACACCTTC
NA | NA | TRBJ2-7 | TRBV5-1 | CASSLASWSYEQYF | TGCGCCAGCAGCTTGGCCAGCTGGTCCTACGAGCAGTACTTC
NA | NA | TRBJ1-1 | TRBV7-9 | CASPGPGPGVGTEAFF | TGTGCCAGCCCTGGCCCGGGGCCGGGGGTCGGCACTGAAGCTTTCTTT
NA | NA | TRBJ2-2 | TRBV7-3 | CASSLDWTGELFF | TGTGCCAGCAGCTTGGATTGGACCGGGGAGCTGTTTTTT
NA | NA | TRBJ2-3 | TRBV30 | CAWEKGADTQYF | TGTGCCTGGGAGAAGGGGGCAGATACGCAGTATTTT
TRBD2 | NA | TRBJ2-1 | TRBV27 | CASSSPSGSSYNEQFF | TGTGCCAGCAGTTCTCCAAGCGGGAGCTCCTACAATGAGCAGTTCTTC